This T cell receptor beta chain is drawn from a study of type 1 regulatory T cells. The overall study: This in vitro CD4 product, T-allo10, is enriched for Tr1 cells and alloantigen-specific.

With V trimmed by 6 bases and J by 2 bases, 10 bases remained unmatched. The CDR3 totals 16 residues. TCRdb analysed the reads with MiXCR anew, one entry per CDR3 protein. The sample contains 20,000 or so distinct CDR3 sequences, roughly 50% of which appear only once. In its sample, this clonotype was seen many times. Its antigen is still unknown. This receptor was taken from a human donor in good health. The rearrangement links TRBV12-3 or TRBV12-4 to TRBJ1-1, with 9 bases identical to TRBD1. The sample was cultured T cells, either the whole culture or a sorted T cell fraction (not recorded which). For the CDR3, the DNA is TGTGCCAGCAGGCCGGGACAGGGCGTGGTAAACACTGAAGCTTTCTTT. It codes for CASRPGQGVVNTEAFF.